This T cell receptor beta chain was recorded in a study of shared clonotypes between healthy human individuals. About the study: A donor's plate count was three for CD4 naive and three for CD4 memory; CD8 naive had two and CD8 memory one.

Adult donors, all healthy and HIV-negative, had no recent acute infections or vaccinations. For this clone: The antigen remains unidentified.

The germline V gene encodes CDR1 MNHNY and CDR2 SVGAGI (reference sequence). Trimming shortened V by 2 bases and J by 7 bases, and 18 bases separated the two germline ends. The CDR3 sequence is 16 residues long. Study conclusions and caveats: When compared with the clonotypes that were shared by all four sorted-subset donors, the non-shared clonotypes turned out to have lower generation probabilities.

Per sorted-subset replicate PCR, input was roughly 220 ng DNA, representing tens of thousands of T cell genomes. TCRdb keeps only in-frame clones here, not all; method: immunoSEQ multiplex PCR. Among over 950,000 clones listed, 60% to 80% were seen once. The chain joins TRBV6-6 to TRBJ2-1; perhaps D is TRBD1 or TRBD2 (5 bases each). Sequences were obtained from memory CD4+ T cells from PBMCs. The subset is: CD45RA-negative fraction. The clonotype originates from a man between 18 and 29 years old in good health. Some clones in this sample may be carry-over from other donors' samples. The CDR3 DNA is TGTGCCAGCAGTTACCGCCCGGCTGGGGGTGTAAATGAGCAGTTCTTC. This sequence encodes CASSYRPAGGVNEQFF.